The 9 T cell receptor beta chains below were found in one sample sequenced in a study of OX40 agonist ivuxolimab in advanced cancers. Produced via immunoSEQ multiplex PCR; TCRdb's table is partial and in-frame only. The sample includes fewer than 30,000 clones, roughly nine tenths of them seen just once. Specimen: CD4+ or CD8+ T cells sorted from blood, collected in a trial of the OX40 agonist ivuxolimab. These receptors were collected from an adult with an advanced solid tumor such as melanoma, head and neck, liver or kidney cancer.

The chain employs TRBV15 and TRBJ1-2, with TRBD1 matching over 7 bases. The CDR3 covers 15 residues. The germline V gene has CDR1 LNHNV and CDR2 YYDKDF (reference sequence). The ends lost 0 bases at V and 1 base at J; junction bases unmatched: 2. CDR3 in amino acids: CATSREQGFNYGYTF. CDR3 DNA: TGTGCCACCAGCAGAGAACAGGGGTTTAACTATGGCTACACCTTC. Looking up the rest from reference TRBV15 and TRBJ1-2 gives the full variable domain: DAMVIQNPRYQVTQFGKPVTLSCSQTLNHNVMYWYQQKSSQAPKLLFHYYDKDFNNEADTPDNFQSRRPNTSFCFLDIRSPGLGDTAMYLCATSREQGFNYGYTFGSGTRLTVV.

The chain joins TRBV7-3 to TRBJ2-2; D unresolved. Trimming removed 5 bases at V and 6 bases at J, with 10 bases between. The CDR3 is made up of 13 amino acids. CDR1 and CDR2 (germline): SGHTA, FQGTGA. The CDR3 sequence is CASSLDGAGELFF. In nucleotides, the CDR3 is TGTGCCAGCAGCCTGGACGGTGCCGGGGAGCTGTTTTTT. Drawing the rest from reference TRBV7-3 and TRBJ2-2, the complete variable domain is GAGVSQTPSNKVTEKGKYVELRCDPISGHTALYWYRQSLGQGPEFLIYFQGTGAADDSGLPNDRFFAVRPEGSVSTLKIQRTERGDSAVYLCASSLDGAGELFFGEGSRLTVL.

V is TRBV7-8 and J is TRBJ1-2; 9 positions match TRBD1. This CDR3 spans 15 amino acids. Looked up from germline, CDR1 is SGHVS and CDR2 is FQNEAQ. The ends lost 2 bases at V and 3 bases at J; junction bases unmatched: 4. CDR3 protein: CASSLTGTGHYGYTF. The CDR3 DNA reads as TGTGCCAGCAGCTTAACCGGGACAGGGCACTATGGCTACACCTTC.

This chain joins TRBV6-6 and TRBJ2-7; D remains ambiguous. The CDR3 extends over 14 amino acids. The V gene lost 5 bases and the J gene lost 0 bases, with 11 bases spanning the gap. The germline CDR1 and CDR2 sequences are MNHNY and SVGAGI (reference sequence). The CDR3 DNA sequence: TGTGCCAGCAGTATTACCGGAAGCTCCTACGAGCAGTACTTC. Translated, it gives CASSITGSSYEQYF.

This chain links TRBV19 with TRBJ1-4; possibly TRBD1 for D (6 bases). Trimming removed 6 bases at V and 6 bases at J, with 17 bases between. The CDR3 runs to 15 residues. Germline values: CDR1 LNHDA, CDR2 SQIVND (reference sequence). The CDR3, as DNA: TGTGCCAGTAGCGACTTGACAGGTGGAGATGAAAAACTGTTTTTT. It specifies CASSDLTGGDEKLFF.

This clone has just a few counts. The rearrangement uses TRBV4-2 and TRBJ2-7; 8 positions match TRBD2. Germline V gives CDR1 LGHNA, CDR2 YNFKEQ. V lost 1 base and J lost 7; bases outside the gene matches: 9. CDR3 length: 15 residues. CDR3 in DNA: TGTGCCAGCAGCCAAGGGACGGGGGGGATGGTTGAGCAGTACTTC. It is translated as CASSQGTGGMVEQYF.

This clone was recorded only once. The chain uses TRBV27 and TRBJ1-5, with D perhaps matching TRBD1 (5 bases). Germline loops: CDR1 MNHEY, CDR2 SMNVEV (reference sequence). This CDR3 is built from 14 residues. Trimming pared 3 bases from V and 3 bases from J, leaving 9 bases between. For the CDR3, the DNA is TGTGCCAGCAGTTTCGCAGGGAACAATCAGCCCCAGCATTTT. Encoded protein: CASSFAGNNQPQHF.

This clone was recorded once. The genes are TRBV5-1 and TRBJ2-1, with TRBD1 matching 7 bases. This CDR3 region has 13 residues. V was clipped by 2 bases and J by 5 bases; unmatched bases: 1. Looked up from germline, CDR1 is SGHRS and CDR2 is YFSETQ. The CDR3 nucleotides read TGCGCCAGCAGCTTCACAGGGGACAATGAGCAGTTCTTC. Amino acid sequence: CASSFTGDNEQFF.

The CDR3 spells CASKDRDREPQHF. CDR3 bases: TGTGCCAGCAAGGACAGGGATCGAGAGCCCCAGCATTTT. The chain is built from TRBV2 and TRBJ1-5; 8 bases fit TRBD1. The germline CDR1 and CDR2 sequences are SNHLY and FYNNEI. Trimming at V came to 7 bases and at J to 8 bases, leaving 7 bases not matched to a gene. The CDR3 runs 13 residues.